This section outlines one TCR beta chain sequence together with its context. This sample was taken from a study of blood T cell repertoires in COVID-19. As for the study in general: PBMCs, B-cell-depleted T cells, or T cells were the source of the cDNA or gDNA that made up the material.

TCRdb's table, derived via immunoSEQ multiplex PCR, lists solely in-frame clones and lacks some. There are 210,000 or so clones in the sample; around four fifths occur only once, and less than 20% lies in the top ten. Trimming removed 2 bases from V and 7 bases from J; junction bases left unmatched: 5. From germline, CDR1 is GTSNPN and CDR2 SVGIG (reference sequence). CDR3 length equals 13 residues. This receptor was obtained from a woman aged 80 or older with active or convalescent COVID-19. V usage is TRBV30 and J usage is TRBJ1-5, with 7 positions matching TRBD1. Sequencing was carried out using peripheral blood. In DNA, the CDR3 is TGTGCCTGGAGTCCCAGGGGGGACCAGCCCCAGCATTTT. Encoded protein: CAWSPRGDQPQHF. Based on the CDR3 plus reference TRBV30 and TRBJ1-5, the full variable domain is SQTIHQWPATLVQPVGSPLSLECTVEGTSNPNLYWYRQAAGRGLQLLFYSVGIGQISSEVPQNLSASRPQDRQFILSSKKLLLSDSGFYLCAWSPRGDQPQHFGDGTRLSIL.